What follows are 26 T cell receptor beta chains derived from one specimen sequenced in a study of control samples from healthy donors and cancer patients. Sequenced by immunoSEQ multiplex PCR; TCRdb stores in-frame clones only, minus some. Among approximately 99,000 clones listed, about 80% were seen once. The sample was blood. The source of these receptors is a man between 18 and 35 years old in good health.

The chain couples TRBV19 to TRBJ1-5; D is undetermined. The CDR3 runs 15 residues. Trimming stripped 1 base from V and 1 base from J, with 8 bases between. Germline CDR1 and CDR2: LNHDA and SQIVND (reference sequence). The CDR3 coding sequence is TGTGCCAGTAGTATAGGGGCCCCGAGCAATCAGCCCCAGCATTTT. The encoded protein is CASSIGAPSNQPQHF.

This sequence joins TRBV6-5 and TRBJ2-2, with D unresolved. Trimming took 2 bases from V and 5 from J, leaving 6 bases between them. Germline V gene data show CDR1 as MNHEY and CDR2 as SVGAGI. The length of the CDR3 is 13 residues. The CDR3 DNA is TGTGCCAGCAGTTACCGATCAACCGGGGAGCTGTTTTTT. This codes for CASSYRSTGELFF.

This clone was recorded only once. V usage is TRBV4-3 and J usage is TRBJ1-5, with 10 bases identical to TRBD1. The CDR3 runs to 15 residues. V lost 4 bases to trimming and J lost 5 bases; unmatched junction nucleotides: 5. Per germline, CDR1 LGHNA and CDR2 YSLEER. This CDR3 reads CASSLDRGLYQPQHF. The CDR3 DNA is TGCGCCAGCAGCCTAGACAGGGGGCTTTATCAGCCCCAGCATTTT.

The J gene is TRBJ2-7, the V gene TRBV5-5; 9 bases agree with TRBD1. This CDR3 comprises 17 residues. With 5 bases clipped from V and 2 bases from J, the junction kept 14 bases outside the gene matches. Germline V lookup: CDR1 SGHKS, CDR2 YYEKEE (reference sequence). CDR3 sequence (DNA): TGTGCCAGCAGTCCACCCTCGGACAGGGGTTCCCCCTACGAGCAGTACTTC. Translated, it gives CASSPPSDRGSPYEQYF. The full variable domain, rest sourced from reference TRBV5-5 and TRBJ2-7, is DAGVTQSPTHLIKTRGQQVTLRCSPISGHKSVSWYQQVLGQGPQFIFQYYEKEERGRGNFPDRFSARQFPNYSSELNVNALLLGDSALYLCASSPPSDRGSPYEQYFGPGTRLTVT.

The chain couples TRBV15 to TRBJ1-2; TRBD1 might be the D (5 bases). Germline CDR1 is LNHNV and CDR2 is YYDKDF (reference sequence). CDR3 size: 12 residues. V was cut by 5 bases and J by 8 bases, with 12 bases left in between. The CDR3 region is CATSLHGGGYTF. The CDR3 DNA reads TGTGCCACCAGCTTACACGGGGGGGGCTACACCTTC.

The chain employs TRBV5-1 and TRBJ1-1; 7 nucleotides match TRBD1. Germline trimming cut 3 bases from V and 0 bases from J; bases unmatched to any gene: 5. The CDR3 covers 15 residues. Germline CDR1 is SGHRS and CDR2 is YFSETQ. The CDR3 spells CASSSSGTVNTEAFF. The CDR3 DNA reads TGCGCCAGCAGCTCCTCGGGGACAGTGAACACTGAAGCTTTCTTT.

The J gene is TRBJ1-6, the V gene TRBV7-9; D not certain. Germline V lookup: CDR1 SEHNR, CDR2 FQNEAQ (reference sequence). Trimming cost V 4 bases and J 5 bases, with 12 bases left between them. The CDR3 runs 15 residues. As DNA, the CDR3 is TGTGCCAGCAGCTCCACCGGGATTAATAATTCACCCCTCCACTTT. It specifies CASSSTGINNSPLHF.

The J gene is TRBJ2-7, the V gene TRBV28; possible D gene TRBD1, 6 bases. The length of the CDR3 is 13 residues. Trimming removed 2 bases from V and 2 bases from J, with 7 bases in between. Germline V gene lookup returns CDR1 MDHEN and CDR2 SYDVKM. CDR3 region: CASSLHRAYEQYF. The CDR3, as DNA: TGTGCCAGCAGTTTACACAGGGCCTACGAGCAGTACTTC.

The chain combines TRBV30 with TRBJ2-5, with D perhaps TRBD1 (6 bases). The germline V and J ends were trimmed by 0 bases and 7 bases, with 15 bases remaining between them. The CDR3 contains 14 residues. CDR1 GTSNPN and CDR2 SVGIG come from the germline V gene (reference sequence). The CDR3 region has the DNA TGTGCCTGGAGTGTCCAGGGGATCTCGGGGACCCAGTACTTC. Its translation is CAWSVQGISGTQYF.

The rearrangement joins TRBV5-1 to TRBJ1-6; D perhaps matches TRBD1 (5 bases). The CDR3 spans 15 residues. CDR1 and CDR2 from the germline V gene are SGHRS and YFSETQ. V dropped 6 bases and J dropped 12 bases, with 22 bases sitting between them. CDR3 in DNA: TGCGCCAGCACCCCAGGGTTTGGGACTTTTGGACCCCTCCACTTT. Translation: CASTPGFGTFGPLHF.

The DNA of the CDR3 is TGTGCCAGCAGTTACTCGACGGTTGGGCAGGGTGGCTACACCTTC. Encoded protein: CASSYSTVGQGGYTF. The chain links TRBV6-5 to TRBJ1-2, with a possible D match to TRBD1 (5 bases). Trimming took 0 bases from V and 7 from J, leaving 15 bases between them. Germline V gene sequence: CDR1 MNHEY, CDR2 SVGAGI. The CDR3 runs to 15 residues.

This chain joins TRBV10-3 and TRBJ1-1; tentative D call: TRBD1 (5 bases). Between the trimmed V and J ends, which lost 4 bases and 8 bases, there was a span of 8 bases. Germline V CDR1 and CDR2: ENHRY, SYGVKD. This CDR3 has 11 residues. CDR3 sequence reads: CAISGQGEAFF. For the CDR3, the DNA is TGTGCCATCAGTGGTCAGGGAGAAGCTTTCTTT.

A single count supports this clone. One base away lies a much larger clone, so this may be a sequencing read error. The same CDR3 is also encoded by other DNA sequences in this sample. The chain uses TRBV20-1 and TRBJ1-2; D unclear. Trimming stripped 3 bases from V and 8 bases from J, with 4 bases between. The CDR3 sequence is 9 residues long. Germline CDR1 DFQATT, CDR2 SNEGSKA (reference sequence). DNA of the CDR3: TGCAGTGCTAGGGAAGGCTACACCTTC. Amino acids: CSAREGYTF.

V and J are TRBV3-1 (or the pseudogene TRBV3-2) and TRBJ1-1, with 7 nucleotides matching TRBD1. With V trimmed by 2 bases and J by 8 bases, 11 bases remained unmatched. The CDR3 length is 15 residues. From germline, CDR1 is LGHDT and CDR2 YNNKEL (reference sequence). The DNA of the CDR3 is TGTGCCAGCAGCCAAAACGACAGGGCAAATAAGGAAGCTTTCTTT. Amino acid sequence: CASSQNDRANKEAFF.

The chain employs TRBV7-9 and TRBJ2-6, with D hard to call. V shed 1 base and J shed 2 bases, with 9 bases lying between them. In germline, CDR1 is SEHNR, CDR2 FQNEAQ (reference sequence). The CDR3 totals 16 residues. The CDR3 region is CASSLVIRPGANVLTF. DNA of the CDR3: TGTGCCAGCAGCTTAGTGATCCGCCCTGGGGCCAACGTCCTGACTTTC.

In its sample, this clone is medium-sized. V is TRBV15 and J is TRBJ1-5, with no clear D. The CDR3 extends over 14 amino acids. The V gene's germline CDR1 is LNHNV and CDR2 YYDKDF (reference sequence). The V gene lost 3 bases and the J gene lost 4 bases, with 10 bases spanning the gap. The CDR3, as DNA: TGTGCCACCAGCAGTGGTAATAGGAATCAGCCCCAGCATTTT. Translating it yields CATSSGNRNQPQHF.

As DNA, the CDR3 is TGTGCCAGCAGTTATGAAGGGGTCTCTGGAAACACCATATATTTT. It specifies CASSYEGVSGNTIYF. This chain links TRBV6-6 with TRBJ1-3, with a possible D match to TRBD1 (5 bases). The CDR3 length is 15 residues. V lost 3 bases to trimming and J lost 0 bases, with 9 bases between them. Germline V gene sequence: CDR1 MNHNY, CDR2 SVGAGI (reference sequence).

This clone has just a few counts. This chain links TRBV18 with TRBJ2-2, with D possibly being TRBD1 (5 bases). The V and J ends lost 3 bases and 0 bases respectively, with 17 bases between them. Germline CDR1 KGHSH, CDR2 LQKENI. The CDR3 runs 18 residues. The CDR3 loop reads CASSPATTVYPNTGELFF. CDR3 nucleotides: TGTGCCAGCTCACCGGCAACGACAGTTTATCCGAACACCGGGGAGCTGTTTTTT. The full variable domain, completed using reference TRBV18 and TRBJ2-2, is NAGVMQNPRHLVRRRGQEARLRCSPMKGHSHVYWYRQLPEEGLKFMVYLQKENIIDESGMPKERFSAEFPKEGPSILRIQQVVRGDSAAYFCASSPATTVYPNTGELFFGEGSRLTVL.

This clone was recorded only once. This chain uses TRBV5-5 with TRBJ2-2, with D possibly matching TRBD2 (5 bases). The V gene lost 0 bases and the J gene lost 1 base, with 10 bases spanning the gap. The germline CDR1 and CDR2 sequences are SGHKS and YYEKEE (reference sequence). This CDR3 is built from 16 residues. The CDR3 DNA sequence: TGTGCCAGCAGCTTGGATCGGGGTAGGAACACCGGGGAGCTGTTTTTT. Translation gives CASSLDRGRNTGELFF.

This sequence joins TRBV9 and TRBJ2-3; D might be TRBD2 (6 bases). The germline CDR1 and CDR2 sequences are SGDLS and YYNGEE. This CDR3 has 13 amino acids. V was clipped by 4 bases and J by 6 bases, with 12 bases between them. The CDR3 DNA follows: TGTGCCAGCAGCTTTTACGGAGGGGATACGCAGTATTTT. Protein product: CASSFYGGDTQYF.

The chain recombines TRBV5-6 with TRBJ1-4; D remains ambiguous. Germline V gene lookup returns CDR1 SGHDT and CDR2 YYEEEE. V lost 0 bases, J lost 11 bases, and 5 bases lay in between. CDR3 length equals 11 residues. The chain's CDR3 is CASSLGGKLFF. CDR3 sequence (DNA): TGTGCCAGCAGCTTGGGAGGGAAACTGTTTTTT.

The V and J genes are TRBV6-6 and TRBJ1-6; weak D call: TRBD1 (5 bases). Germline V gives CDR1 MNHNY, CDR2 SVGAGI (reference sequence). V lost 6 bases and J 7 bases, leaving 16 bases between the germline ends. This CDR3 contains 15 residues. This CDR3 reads CASRGTGQLNSPLHF. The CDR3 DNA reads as TGTGCCAGCAGGGGGACTGGGCAGCTAAATTCACCCCTCCACTTT.

The CDR3 here is CASSFVPGLAPNEQFF. The CDR3 nucleotides read TGTGCCAGCAGCTTCGTGCCGGGACTAGCCCCCAATGAGCAGTTCTTC. V and J are TRBV7-9 and TRBJ2-1, with 9 bases lining up with TRBD2. The CDR3 spans 16 residues. V lost 3 bases to trimming and J lost 6 bases; unmatched junction nucleotides: 9. CDR1 and CDR2 (germline): SEHNR, FQNEAQ (reference sequence).

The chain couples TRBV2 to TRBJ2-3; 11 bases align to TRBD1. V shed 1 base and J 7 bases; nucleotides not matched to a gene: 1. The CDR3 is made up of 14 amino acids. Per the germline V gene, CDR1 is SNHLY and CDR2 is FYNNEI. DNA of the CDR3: TGTGCCAGCAGTGAAGGGACAGGGGGCCATACGCAGTATTTT. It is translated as CASSEGTGGHTQYF.

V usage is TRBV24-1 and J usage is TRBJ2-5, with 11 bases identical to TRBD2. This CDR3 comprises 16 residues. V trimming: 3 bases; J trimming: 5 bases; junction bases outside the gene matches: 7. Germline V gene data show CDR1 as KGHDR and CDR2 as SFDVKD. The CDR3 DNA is TGTGCCACCAGTGATAGTACTAGCGGGGGAGGCGAGACCCAGTACTTC. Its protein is CATSDSTSGGGETQYF.

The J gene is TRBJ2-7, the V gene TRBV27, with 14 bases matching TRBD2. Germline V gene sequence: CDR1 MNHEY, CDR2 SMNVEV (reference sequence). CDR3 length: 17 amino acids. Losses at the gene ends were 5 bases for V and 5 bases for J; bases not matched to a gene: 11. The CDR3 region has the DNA TGTGCCAGCAGTCCGCTCGGGACTAGCGGGGGTTTGAACGAGCAGTACGTC. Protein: CASSPLGTSGGLNEQYV.